This TCR beta chain comes out of a study of T-cell memory formation after mild COVID-19. Whole-study findings and limits: Chiefly within CM and EM were the contracting CD4+ clones; CD8+ ones were within EMRA.

This clonotype was counted a few times. What it recognizes is unknown. TCRdb ran MiXCR on the 5' RACE reads and lists one entry per CDR3 protein. In the table there are about 250,000 distinct CDR3 sequences, about 16% of which are singletons. This CDR3 contains 17 residues. V gave up 2 bases and J gave up 8 bases, with 24 bases separating them. The chain uses TRBV12-3 or TRBV12-4 and TRBJ1-2, with D unclear. The receptor comes from a man between 18 and 29 years old who had mild COVID-19 (a few samples of this study predate the infection). Cell type and time point are not known. Sample: PBMCs or a T cell subset sorted from them (not recorded which). The CDR3 loop reads CASSLSVLSTGRRGYTF. CDR3 sequence (DNA): TGTGCCAGCAGTTTAAGCGTCTTGAGCACCGGCCGGCGGGGCTACACCTTC.